This TCR beta chain stems from a study of T cell responses to AZD1222 COVID-19 vaccine. TCRdb keeps only in-frame clones here, not all; method: immunoSEQ multiplex PCR. Of approximately 120,000 clones listed, approximately 90% are singletons. V was shortened by 6 bases and J by 3 bases, with 9 bases between the two germline ends. This CDR3 region has 11 residues. Germline V gene data show CDR1 as DFQATT and CDR2 as SNEGSKA (reference sequence). V gene TRBV20-1 combines with J gene TRBJ2-7; D is perhaps TRBD1 (6 bases). The receptor was isolated from an adult in good health. Specimen: peripheral blood, collected on day 0 of AZD1222 vaccination. The CDR3 region is CSARQDYEQYF. Here the CDR3 DNA reads TGCAGTGCCCGACAGGACTACGAGCAGTACTTC.